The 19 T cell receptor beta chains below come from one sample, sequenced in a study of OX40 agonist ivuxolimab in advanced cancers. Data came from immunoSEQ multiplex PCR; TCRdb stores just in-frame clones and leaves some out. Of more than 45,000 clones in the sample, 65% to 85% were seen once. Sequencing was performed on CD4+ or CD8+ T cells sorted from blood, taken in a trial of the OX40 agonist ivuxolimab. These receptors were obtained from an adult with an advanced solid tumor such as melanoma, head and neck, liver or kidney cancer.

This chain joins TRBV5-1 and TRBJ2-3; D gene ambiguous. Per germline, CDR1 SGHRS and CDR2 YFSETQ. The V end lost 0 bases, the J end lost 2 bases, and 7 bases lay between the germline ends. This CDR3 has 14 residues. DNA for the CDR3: TGCGCCAGCAGCTTGGGGCAGACCACAGATACGCAGTATTTT. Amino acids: CASSLGQTTDTQYF.

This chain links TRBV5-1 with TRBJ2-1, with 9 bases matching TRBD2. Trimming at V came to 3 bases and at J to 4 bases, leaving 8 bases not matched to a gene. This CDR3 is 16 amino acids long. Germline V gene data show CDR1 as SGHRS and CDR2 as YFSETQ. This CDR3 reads CASSYETSGLYNEQFF. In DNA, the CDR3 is TGCGCCAGCAGCTACGAGACTAGCGGATTATACAATGAGCAGTTCTTC. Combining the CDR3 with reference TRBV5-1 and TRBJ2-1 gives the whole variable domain KAGVTQTPRYLIKTRGQQVTLSCSPISGHRSVSWYQQTPGQGLQFLFEYFSETQRNKGNFPGRFSGRQFSNSRSEMNVSTLELGDSALYLCASSYETSGLYNEQFFGPGTRLTVL.

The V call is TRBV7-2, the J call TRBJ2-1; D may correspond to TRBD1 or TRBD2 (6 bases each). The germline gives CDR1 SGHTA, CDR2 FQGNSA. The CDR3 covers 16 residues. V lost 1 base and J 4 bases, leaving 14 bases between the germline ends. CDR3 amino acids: CASSLVAGEVYNEQFF. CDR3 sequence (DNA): TGTGCCAGCAGCTTAGTGGCAGGGGAGGTATACAATGAGCAGTTCTTC.

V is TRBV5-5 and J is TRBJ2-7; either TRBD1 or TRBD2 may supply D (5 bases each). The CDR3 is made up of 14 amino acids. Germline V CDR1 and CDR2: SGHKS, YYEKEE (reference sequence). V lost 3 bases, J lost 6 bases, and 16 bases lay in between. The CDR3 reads CASSSLLGVVEQYF. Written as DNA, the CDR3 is TGTGCCAGCAGCTCCCTTTTGGGGGTGGTCGAGCAGTACTTC.

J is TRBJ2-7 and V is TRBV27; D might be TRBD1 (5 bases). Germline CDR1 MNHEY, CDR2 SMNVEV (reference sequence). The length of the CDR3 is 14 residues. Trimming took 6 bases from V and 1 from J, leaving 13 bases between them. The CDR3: CASRPGQESYEQYF. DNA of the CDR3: TGTGCCAGCAGACCCGGACAAGAATCCTACGAGCAGTACTTC.

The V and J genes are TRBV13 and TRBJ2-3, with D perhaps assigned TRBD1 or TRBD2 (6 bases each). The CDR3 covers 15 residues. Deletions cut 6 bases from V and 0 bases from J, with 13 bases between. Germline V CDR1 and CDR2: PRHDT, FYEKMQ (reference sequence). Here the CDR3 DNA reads TGTGCCAGCAGTAGGTCGGGGGCGAGCACAGATACGCAGTATTTT. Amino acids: CASSRSGASTDTQYF.

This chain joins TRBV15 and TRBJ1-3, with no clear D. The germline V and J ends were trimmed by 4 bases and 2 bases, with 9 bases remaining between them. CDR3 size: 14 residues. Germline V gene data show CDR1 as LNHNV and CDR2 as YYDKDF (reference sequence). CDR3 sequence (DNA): TGTGCCACCAGCACAGGAAATACTGGAAACACCATATATTTT. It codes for CATSTGNTGNTIYF.

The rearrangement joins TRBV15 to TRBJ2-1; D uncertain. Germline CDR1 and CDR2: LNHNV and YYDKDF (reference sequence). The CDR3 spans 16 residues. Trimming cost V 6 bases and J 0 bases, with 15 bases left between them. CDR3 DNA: TGTGCCACCAGATCCGGTAAAGGCGACTCCTACAATGAGCAGTTCTTC. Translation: CATRSGKGDSYNEQFF.

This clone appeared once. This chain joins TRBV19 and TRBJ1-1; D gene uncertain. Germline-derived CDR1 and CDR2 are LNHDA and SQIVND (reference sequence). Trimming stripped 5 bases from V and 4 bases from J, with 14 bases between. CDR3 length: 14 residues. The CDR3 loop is CASSFIGPRTEAFF. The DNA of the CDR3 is TGTGCCAGTAGTTTCATCGGCCCTCGCACTGAAGCTTTCTTT.

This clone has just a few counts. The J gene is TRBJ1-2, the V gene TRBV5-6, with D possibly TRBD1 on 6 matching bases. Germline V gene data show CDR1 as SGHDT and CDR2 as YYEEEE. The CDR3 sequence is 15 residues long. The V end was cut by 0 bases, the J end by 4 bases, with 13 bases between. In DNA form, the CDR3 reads TGTGCCAGCAGCTTGGCCGCAGGGGACCGCTATGGCTACACCTTC. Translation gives CASSLAAGDRYGYTF.

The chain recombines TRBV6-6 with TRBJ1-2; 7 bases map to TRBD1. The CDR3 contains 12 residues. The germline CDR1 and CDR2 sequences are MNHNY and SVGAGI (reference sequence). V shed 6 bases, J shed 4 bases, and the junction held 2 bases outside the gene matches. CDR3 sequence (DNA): TGTGCCAGCAGAAGGGACAGCTATGGCTACACCTTC. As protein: CASRRDSYGYTF.

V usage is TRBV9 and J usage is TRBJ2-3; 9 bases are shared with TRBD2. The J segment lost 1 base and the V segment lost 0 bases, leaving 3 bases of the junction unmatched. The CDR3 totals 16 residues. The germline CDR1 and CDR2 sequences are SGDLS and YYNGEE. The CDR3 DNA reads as TGTGCCAGCAGCGTAGGCCCTAGCGGGGGCACAGATACGCAGTATTTT. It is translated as CASSVGPSGGTDTQYF.

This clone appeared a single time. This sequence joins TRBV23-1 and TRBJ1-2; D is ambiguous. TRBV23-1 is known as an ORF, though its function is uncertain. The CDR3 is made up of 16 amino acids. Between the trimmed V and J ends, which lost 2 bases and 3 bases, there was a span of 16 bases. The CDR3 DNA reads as TGCGCCAGCAGTCAAGGGCCGGGTGGGTCCCACTATGGCTACACCTTC. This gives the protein CASSQGPGGSHYGYTF.

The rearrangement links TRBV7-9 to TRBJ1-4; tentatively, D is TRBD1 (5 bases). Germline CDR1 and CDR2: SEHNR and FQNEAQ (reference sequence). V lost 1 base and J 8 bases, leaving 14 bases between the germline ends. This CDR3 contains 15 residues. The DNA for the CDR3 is TGTGCCAGCAGCTTAGTCGGGGCCTCCGGAGAAAAACTGTTTTTT. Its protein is CASSLVGASGEKLFF.

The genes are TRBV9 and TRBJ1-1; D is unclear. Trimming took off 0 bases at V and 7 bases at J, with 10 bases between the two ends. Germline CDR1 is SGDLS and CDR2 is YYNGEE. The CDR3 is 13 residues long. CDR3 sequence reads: CASSVVGSLEAFF. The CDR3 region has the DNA TGTGCCAGCAGCGTAGTTGGCAGCCTTGAAGCTTTCTTT.

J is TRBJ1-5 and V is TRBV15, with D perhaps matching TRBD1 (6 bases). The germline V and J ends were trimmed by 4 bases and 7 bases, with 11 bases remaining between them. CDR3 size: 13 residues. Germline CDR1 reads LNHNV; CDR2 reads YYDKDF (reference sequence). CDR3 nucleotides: TGTGCCACCAGCACCTTCAGGGGACAGCCCCAGCATTTT. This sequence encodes CATSTFRGQPQHF.

CDR3 residues: CASRRTRSGSGNTIYF. The CDR3 DNA follows: TGTGCCAGCAGGAGGACAAGGAGCGGCTCTGGAAACACCATATATTTT. The chain has TRBV2 and TRBJ1-3, with TRBD1 as a possible D gene (5 bases). V was cut by 6 bases and J by 0 bases, with 15 bases left in between. The CDR3 runs to 16 residues. Germline V lookup: CDR1 SNHLY, CDR2 FYNNEI.

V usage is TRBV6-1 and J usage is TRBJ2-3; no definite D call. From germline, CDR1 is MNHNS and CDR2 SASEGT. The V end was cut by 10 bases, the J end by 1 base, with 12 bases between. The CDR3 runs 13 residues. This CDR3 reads CATMLGRTDTQYF. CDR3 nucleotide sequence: TGTGCCACCATGCTCGGACGCACAGATACGCAGTATTTT.

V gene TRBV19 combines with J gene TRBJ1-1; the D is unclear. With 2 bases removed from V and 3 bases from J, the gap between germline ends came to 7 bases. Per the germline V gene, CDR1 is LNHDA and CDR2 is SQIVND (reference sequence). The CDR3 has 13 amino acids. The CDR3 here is CASSIQAHTEAFF. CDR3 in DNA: TGTGCCAGTAGTATACAGGCCCACACTGAAGCTTTCTTT.